This T cell receptor (beta chain) is drawn from a study of blood T cell repertoires in COVID-19. Study in general: The United States, Italy and Spain provided the acute and convalescent COVID-19 samples. Nucleic acid was either cDNA or gDNA, and it came from T cells, B-cell-depleted T cells, or PBMCs.

The V gene's germline CDR1 is SGHAT and CDR2 FQNNGV. Trimming at V came to 5 bases and at J to 6 bases, leaving 12 bases not matched to a gene. The CDR3 sequence is 16 residues long. Under the authors' procedure: Estimates of nucleated cell counts were drawn from the amplification of reference gene primers. Sequenced by immunoSEQ multiplex PCR; TCRdb stores in-frame clones only, minus some. V and J calls and clone size come straight from that table; D and trimming were deduced from the DNA. The table shows 11,000 to 15,000 clones, with more than 80% occurring only once. V is TRBV11-2 and J is TRBJ1-5; 8 bases map to TRBD1. The receptor comes from a human donor in a cohort sampled during active COVID-19. Sequences were obtained from peripheral blood. The chain's CDR3 is CASSRTDDRGGQPQHF. The DNA for the CDR3 is TGTGCCAGCAGCCGGACCGACGACAGGGGCGGTCAGCCCCAGCATTTT.